The text below deals with one TCR beta chain. The sample comes from a study of cytomegalovirus exposure and HLA in healthy donors. The primer mix had 60 Vbeta and 13 Jbeta primers. The repertoire was sequenced with immunoSEQ multiplex PCR; TCRdb's copy has only in-frame clones and lacks some. The sample has nearly 200,000 clones, and its top ten clones hold 0.7% to 0.8%. The CDR3 covers 16 residues. Germline V CDR1 and CDR2: SEHNR, FQNEAQ (reference sequence). The V and J ends lost 0 bases and 0 bases respectively, with 9 bases between them. The genes are TRBV7-9 and TRBJ1-3; no definite D call. This TCR was recovered from a boy aged 5-17 years in good health and CMV-seronegative. Sample: PBMCs. The CDR3 DNA follows: TGTGCCAGCAGCTTAGCTGTGGCTCTCTCTGGAAACACCATATATTTT. Translated: CASSLAVALSGNTIYF.